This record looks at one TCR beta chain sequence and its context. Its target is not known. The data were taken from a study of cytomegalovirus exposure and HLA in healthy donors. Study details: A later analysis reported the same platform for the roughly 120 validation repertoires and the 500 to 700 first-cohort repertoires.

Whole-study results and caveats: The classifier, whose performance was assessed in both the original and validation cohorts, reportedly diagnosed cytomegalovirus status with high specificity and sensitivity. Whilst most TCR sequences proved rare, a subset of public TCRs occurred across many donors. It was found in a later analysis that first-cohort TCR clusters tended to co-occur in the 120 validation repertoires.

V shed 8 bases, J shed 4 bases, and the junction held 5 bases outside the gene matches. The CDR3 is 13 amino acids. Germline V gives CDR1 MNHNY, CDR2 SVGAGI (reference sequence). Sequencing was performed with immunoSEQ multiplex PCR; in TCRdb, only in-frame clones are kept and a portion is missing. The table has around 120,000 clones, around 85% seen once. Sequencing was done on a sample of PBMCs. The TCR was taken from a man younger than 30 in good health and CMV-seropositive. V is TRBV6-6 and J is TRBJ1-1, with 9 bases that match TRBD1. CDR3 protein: CASGTTGGTEAFF. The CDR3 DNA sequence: TGTGCCAGCGGAACGACAGGGGGCACTGAAGCTTTCTTT.